This entry features one T cell receptor (beta chain) sequence. As yet, its antigen is unknown. In the PCR, 60 Vbeta and 13 Jbeta primers were used. Sequencing was performed with immunoSEQ multiplex PCR; in TCRdb, only in-frame clones are kept and a portion is missing. The profile shows 120,000 or so clones, just over 75% of them singletons. This sample stems from a study of cytomegalovirus exposure and HLA in healthy donors. Study-wide points: CMV antigen specificity was confirmed in vitro for a few CMV-associated chains. TCR beta chain V- and J-gene trimming was linked, in a later analysis, to a missense variant in DCLRE1C. In a later analysis, specific HLA alleles were associated with around 17,000 TCR beta sequences at a 0.05 false discovery rate.

Trimming removed 5 bases from V and 5 bases from J; junction bases left unmatched: 4. This CDR3 has 13 residues. Germline V gives CDR1 SEHNR, CDR2 FQNEAQ (reference sequence). V usage is TRBV7-9 and J usage is TRBJ1-1, with 8 bases matching TRBD1. Sequenced sample: PBMCs. The clonotype comes from a man younger than 45 in good health and CMV-seropositive. CDR3 sequence reads: CASSQDRGTEAFF. Written as DNA, the CDR3 is TGTGCCAGCAGCCAAGACAGGGGAACTGAAGCTTTCTTT.